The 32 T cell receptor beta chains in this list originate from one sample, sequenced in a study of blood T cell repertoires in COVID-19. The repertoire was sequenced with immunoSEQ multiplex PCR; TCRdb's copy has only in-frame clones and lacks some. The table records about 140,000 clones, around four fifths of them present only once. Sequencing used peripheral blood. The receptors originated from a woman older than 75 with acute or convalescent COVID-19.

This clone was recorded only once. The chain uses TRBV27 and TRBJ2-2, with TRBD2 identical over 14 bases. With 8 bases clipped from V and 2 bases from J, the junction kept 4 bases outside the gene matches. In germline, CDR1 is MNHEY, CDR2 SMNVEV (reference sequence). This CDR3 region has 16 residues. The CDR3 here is CASLGLAGGNTGELFF. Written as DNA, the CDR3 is TGTGCCAGCCTAGGACTAGCGGGGGGTAACACCGGGGAGCTGTTTTTT.

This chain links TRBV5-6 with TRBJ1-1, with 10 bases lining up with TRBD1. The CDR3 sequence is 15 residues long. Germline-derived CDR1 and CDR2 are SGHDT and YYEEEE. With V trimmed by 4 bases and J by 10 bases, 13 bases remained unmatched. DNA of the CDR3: TGTGCCAGCAGCCCAAACCCCGGGACAGGGGTGGGAGCTTTCTTT. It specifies CASSPNPGTGVGAFF.

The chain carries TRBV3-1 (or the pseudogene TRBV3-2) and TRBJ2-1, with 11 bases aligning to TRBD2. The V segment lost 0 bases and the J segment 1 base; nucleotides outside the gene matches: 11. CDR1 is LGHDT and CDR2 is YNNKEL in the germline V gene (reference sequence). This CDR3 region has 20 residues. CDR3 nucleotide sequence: TGTGCCAGCAGCCAAGATCGGAGTAGCGGGAGGGCCAGGTCCTACAATGAGCAGTTCTTC. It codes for CASSQDRSSGRARSYNEQFF.

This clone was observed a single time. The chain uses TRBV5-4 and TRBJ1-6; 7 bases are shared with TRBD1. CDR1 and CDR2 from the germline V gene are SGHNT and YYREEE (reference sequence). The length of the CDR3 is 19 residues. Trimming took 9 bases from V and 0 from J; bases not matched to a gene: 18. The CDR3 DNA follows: TGTGCCATCAACAGGGGTTTTCTCCACATCGTCTCCTATAATTCACCCCTCCACTTT. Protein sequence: CAINRGFLHIVSYNSPLHF.

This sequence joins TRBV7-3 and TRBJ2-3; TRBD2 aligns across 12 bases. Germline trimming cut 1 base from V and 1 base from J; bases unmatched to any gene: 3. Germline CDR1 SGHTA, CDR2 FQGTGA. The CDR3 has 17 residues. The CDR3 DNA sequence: TGTGCCAGCAGCTTAAACCCTAGCGGGGGGGGCACAGATACGCAGTATTTT. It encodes CASSLNPSGGGTDTQYF.

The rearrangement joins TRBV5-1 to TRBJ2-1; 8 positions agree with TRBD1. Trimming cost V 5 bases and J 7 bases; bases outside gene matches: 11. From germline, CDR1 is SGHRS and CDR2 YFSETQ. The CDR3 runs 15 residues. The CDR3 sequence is CASSTRTGSQNEQFF. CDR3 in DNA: TGCGCCAGCAGTACAAGGACAGGGTCCCAAAATGAGCAGTTCTTC.

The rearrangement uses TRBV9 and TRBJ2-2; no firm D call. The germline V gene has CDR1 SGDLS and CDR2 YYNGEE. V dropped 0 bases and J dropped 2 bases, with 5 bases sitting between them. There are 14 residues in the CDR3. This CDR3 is CASSVGLNTGELFF. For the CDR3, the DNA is TGTGCCAGCAGCGTAGGACTTAACACCGGGGAGCTGTTTTTT.

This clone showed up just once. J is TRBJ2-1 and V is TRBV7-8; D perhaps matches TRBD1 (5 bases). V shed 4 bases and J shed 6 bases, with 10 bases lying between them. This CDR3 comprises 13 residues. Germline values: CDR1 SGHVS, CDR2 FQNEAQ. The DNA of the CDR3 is TGTGCCAGCAGCTCCCGACAGTTCAATGAGCAGTTCTTC. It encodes CASSSRQFNEQFF. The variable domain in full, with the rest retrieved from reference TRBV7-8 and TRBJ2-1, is GAGVSQSPRYKVAKRGQDVALRCDPISGHVSLFWYQQALGQGPEFLTYFQNEAQLDKSGLPSDRFFAERPEGSVSTLKIQRTQQEDSAVYLCASSSRQFNEQFFGPGTRLTVL.

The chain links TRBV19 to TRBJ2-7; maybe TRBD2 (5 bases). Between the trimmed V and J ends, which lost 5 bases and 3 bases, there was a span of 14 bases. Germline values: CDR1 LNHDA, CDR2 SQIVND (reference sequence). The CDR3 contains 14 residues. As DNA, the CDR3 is TGTGCCAGTAGTTCGGCCCCGAGGGTCTACGAGCAGTACTTC. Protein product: CASSSAPRVYEQYF.

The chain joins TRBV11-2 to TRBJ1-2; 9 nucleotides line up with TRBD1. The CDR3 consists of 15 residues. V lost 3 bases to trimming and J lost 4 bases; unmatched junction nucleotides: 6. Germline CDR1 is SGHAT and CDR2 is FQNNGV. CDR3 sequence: CASSLPDRGLYGYTF. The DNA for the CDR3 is TGTGCCAGCAGCTTGCCGGACAGGGGCCTCTATGGCTACACCTTC.

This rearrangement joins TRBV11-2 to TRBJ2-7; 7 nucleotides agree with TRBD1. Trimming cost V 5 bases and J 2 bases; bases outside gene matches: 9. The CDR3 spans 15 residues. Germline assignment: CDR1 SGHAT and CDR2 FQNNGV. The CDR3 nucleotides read TGTGCCAGCAGCATCACGGGACAGCCCCCCTACGAGCAGTACTTC. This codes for CASSITGQPPYEQYF.

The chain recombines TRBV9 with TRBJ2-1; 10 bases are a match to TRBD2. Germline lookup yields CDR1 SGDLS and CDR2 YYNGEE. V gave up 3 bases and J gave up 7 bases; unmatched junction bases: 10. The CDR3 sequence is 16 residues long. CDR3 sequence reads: CASSAILSGGYNEQFF. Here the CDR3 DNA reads TGTGCCAGCAGCGCTATTCTTAGCGGGGGGTATAATGAGCAGTTCTTC.

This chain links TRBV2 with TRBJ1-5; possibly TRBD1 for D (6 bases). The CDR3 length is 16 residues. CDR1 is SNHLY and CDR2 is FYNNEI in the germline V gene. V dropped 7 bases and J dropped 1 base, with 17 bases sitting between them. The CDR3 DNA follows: TGTGCCAGCACCTCTGGGGGGGGCCGGAGCAATCAGCCCCAGCATTTT. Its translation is CASTSGGGRSNQPQHF.

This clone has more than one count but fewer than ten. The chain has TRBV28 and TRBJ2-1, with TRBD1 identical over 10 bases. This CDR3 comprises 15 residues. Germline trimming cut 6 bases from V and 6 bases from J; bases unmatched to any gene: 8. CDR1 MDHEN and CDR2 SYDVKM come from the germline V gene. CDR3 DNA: TGTGCCAGCAGACAAGGGACAGGGGACTCCAATGAGCAGTTCTTC. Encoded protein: CASRQGTGDSNEQFF.

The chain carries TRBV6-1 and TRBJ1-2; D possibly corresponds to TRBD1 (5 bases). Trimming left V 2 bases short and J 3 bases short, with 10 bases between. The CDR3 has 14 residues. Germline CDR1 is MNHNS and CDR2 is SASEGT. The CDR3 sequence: CASSEYRGYYGYTF. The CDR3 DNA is TGTGCCAGCAGTGAATATAGGGGATACTATGGCTACACCTTC.

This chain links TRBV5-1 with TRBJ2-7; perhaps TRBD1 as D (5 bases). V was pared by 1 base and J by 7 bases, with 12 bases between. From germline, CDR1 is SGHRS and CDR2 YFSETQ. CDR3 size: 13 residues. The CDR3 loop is CASSLWQGSEQYF. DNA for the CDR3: TGCGCCAGCAGCTTGTGGCAGGGCAGTGAGCAGTACTTC.

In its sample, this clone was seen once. CDR3 region: CASSPGSSYNSPLHF. The CDR3 DNA reads TGTGCCAGCAGTCCCGGTAGCTCCTATAATTCACCCCTCCACTTT. The chain carries TRBV6-6 and TRBJ1-6; unclear D gene. CDR3 length equals 15 residues. V was trimmed by 5 bases and J by 0 bases, leaving 8 bases between them. The germline CDR1 and CDR2 sequences are MNHNY and SVGAGI (reference sequence).

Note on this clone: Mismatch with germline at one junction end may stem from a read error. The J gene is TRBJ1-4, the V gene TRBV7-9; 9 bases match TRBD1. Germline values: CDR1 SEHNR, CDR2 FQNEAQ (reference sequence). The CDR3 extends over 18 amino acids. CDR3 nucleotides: TGTGCCAGCAGCTTCTTTATTAGACAGGGGGTGACTATTGAAAAACTGTTTTTT. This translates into CASSFFIRQGVTIEKLFF.

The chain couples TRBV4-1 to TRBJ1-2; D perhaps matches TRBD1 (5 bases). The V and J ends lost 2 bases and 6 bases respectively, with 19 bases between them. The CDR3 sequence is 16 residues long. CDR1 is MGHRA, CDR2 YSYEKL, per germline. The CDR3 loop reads CASSQMAGNGGNGYTF. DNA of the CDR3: TGCGCCAGCAGCCAAATGGCAGGGAACGGTGGGAATGGCTACACCTTC.

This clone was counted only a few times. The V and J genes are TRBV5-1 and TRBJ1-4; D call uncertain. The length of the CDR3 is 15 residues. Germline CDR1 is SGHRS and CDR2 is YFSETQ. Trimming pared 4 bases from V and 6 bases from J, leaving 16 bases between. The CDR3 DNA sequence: TGCGCCAGCAGCATGCATGGGCGTTCGGATGAAAAACTGTTTTTT. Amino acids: CASSMHGRSDEKLFF.

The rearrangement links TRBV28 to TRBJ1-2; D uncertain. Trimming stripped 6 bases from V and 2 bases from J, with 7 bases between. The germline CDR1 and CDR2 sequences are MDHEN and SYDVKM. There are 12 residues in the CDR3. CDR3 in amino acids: CASSLRNYGYTF. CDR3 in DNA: TGTGCCAGCAGCCTCCGGAACTATGGCTACACCTTC.

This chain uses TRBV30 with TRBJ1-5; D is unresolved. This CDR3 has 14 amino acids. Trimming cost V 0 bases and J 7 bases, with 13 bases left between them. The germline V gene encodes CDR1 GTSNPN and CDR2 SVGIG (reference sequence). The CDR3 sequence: CAWSVSRSGQPQHF. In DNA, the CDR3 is TGTGCCTGGAGTGTAAGCAGGTCGGGGCAGCCCCAGCATTTT.

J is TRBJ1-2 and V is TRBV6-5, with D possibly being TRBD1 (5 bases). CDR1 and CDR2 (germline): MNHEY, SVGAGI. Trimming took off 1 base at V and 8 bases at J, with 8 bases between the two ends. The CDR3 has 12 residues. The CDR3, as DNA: TGTGCCAGCAGTTACTATCAGGGCGGCTACACCTTC. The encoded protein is CASSYYQGGYTF.

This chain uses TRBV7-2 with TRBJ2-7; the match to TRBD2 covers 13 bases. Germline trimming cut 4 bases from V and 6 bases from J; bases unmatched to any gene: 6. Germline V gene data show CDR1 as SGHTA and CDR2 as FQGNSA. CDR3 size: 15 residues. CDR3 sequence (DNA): TGTGCCAGCAGCTCCCGGACTAGCGGGAGCGTCGAGCAGTACTTC. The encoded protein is CASSSRTSGSVEQYF.

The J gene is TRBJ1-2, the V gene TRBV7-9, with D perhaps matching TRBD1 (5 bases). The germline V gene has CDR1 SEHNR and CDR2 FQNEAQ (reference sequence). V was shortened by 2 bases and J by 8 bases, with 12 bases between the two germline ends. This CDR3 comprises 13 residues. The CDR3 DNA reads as TGTGCCAGCAGCTTAAATAAGGGGCAAGGCTACACCTTC. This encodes CASSLNKGQGYTF.

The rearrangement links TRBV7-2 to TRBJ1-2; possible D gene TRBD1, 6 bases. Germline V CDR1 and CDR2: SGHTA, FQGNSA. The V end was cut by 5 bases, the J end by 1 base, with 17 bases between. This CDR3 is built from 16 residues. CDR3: CASSLNSDRINYGYTF. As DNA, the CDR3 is TGTGCCAGCAGCCTGAATTCTGACAGGATTAACTATGGCTACACCTTC.

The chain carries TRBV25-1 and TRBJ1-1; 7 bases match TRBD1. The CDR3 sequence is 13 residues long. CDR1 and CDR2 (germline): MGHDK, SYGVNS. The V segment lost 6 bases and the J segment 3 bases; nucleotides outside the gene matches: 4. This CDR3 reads CASRNRGDTEAFF. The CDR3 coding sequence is TGTGCCAGCAGGAACAGGGGAGACACTGAAGCTTTCTTT.

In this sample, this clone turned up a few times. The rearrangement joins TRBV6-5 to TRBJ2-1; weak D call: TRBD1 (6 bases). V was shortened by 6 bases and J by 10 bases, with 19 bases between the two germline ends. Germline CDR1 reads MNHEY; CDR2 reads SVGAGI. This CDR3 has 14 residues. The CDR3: CASSPGVNPIEQFF. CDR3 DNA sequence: TGTGCCAGCAGCCCAGGGGTCAACCCTATCGAGCAGTTCTTC.

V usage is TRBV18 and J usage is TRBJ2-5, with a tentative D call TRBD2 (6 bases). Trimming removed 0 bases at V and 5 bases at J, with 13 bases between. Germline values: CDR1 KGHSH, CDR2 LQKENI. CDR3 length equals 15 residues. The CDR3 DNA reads TGTGCCAGCTCACCACCGGCTAGCGAAAGTGAGACCCAGTACTTC. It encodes CASSPPASESETQYF.

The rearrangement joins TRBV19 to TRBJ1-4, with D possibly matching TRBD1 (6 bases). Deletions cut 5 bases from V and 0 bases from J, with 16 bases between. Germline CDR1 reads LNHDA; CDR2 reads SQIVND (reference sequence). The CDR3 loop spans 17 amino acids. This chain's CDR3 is CASSRQARMATNEKLFF. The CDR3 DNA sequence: TGTGCCAGTAGTCGACAGGCCCGCATGGCAACTAATGAAAAACTGTTTTTT.

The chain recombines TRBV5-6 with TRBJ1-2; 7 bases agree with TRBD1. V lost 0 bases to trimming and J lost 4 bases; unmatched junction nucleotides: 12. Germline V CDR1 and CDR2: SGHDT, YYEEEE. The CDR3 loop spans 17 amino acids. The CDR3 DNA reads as TGTGCCAGCAGCTTGGATATTGTGGACAGGTTGCCCTATGGCTACACCTTC. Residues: CASSLDIVDRLPYGYTF.

The CDR3 protein is CASSEYASGSSPYEQYF. The CDR3 region has the DNA TGCGCCAGCAGTGAGTACGCTAGCGGGAGTTCGCCATACGAGCAGTACTTC. This chain joins TRBV10-1 and TRBJ2-7; 10 positions agree with TRBD2. Germline CDR1 reads WNHNN; CDR2 reads SYGVQD (reference sequence). CDR3 length: 17 amino acids. Trimming at V came to 1 base and at J to 4 bases, leaving 10 bases not matched to a gene.